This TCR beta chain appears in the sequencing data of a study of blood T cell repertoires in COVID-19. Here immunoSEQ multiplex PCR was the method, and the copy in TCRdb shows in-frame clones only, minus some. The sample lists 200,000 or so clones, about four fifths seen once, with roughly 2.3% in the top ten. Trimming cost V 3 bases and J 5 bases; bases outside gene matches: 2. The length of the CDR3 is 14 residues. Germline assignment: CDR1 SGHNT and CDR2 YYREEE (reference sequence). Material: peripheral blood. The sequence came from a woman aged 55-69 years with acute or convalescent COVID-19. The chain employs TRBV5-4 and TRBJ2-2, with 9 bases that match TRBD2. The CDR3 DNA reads TGTGCCAGCAGCTCCCTAGCGGGGACCGGGGAGCTGTTTTTT. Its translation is CASSSLAGTGELFF.